This entry is about one TCR beta chain. Its antigen is unidentified. The protocol was immunoSEQ multiplex PCR, while the TCRdb copy is restricted to in-frame clones and leaves out a portion. The sample has about 2 million clones, 95% seen once; the top ten hold more than 0.1%. V shed 4 bases and J shed 2 bases, with 12 bases lying between them. The CDR3 has 15 residues. The germline V gene encodes CDR1 SGHNT and CDR2 YYREEE (reference sequence). The data were obtained in a study of shared clonotypes between healthy human individuals. For the study at large: Researchers assigned three CD4 naive, three CD4 memory, two CD8 naive and one CD8 memory plate to each donor. Study results and limitations: Relative to memory subsets, naive subsets generally showed larger estimated richness. Measured sharing among donors was expected to vary with sequencing depth.

The sequence was collected from a man between 18 and 35 years old in good health. The specimen sequenced was naive CD4+ T cells sorted from blood. Regarding subset: CD45RA+ positively selected. The chain employs TRBV5-4 and TRBJ2-2; TRBD1 might be the D (6 bases). CDR3 sequence reads: CASSDGQFNTGELFF. The CDR3 DNA is TGTGCCAGCAGCGACGGACAGTTTAACACCGGGGAGCTGTTTTTT.